Shown below are 22 T cell receptor beta chains from a single sample sequenced in a study of shared clonotypes between healthy human individuals. Profiling relied on immunoSEQ multiplex PCR, and the TCRdb table lists in-frame clones only, not all of them. The table records more than 550,000 clones, roughly 94% of them present only once. CD45RO-negative CD8 cells positively selected for CCR7 made up the naive population, which excluded terminally differentiated effector memory CD45RA+ cells. Sequences were obtained from naive CD8+ T cells sorted from blood. The receptor source for this set is a young man in good health.

This clone was observed a single time. V is TRBV9 and J is TRBJ2-7; the match to TRBD2 covers 11 bases. J lost 5 bases, V lost 1 base, and 14 bases had no gene match. Germline V CDR1 and CDR2: SGDLS, YYNGEE. CDR3 length: 18 residues. The CDR3 loop is CASSVTSGSYNVVDEQYF. The CDR3 nucleotides read TGTGCCAGCAGCGTAACTAGCGGGAGTTATAATGTCGTCGACGAGCAGTACTTC. The full variable domain, in which reference TRBV9 and TRBJ2-7 provide the parts outside the CDR3, is DSGVTQTPKHLITATGQRVTLRCSPRSGDLSVYWYQQSLDQGLQFLIQYYNGEERAKGNILERFSAQQFPDLHSELNLSSLELGDSALYFCASSVTSGSYNVVDEQYFGPGTRLTVT.

The chain carries TRBV7-9 and TRBJ1-3; TRBD1 aligns across 7 bases. CDR1 SEHNR and CDR2 FQNEAQ come from the germline V gene (reference sequence). The junction had 4 bases not matched to a gene; V was cut back by 1 base and J by 4 bases. The CDR3 runs to 15 residues. Here the CDR3 reads CASSLEQGLGNTIYF. The CDR3 DNA reads TGTGCCAGCAGCTTAGAACAGGGGCTCGGAAACACCATATATTTT. Based on the CDR3 plus reference TRBV7-9 and TRBJ1-3, the full variable domain is DTGVSQNPRHKITKRGQNVTFRCDPISEHNRLYWYRQTLGQGPEFLTYFQNEAQLEKSRLLSDRFSAERPKGSFSTLEIQRTEQGDSAMYLCASSLEQGLGNTIYFGEGSWLTVV.

This clone was seen a few times. This chain uses TRBV27 with TRBJ1-5, with a possible D match to TRBD1 (5 bases). Germline-derived CDR1 and CDR2 are MNHEY and SMNVEV (reference sequence). This CDR3 has 15 amino acids. V lost 6 bases and J lost 7, with 19 bases in between. CDR3 loop: CASSATSRGFQPQHF. The CDR3 coding sequence is TGTGCCAGCAGCGCTACGTCGAGGGGATTCCAGCCCCAGCATTTT.

This chain uses TRBV14 with TRBJ1-4; no reliable D call. Looked up from germline, CDR1 is SGHDN and CDR2 is FVKESK. V dropped 5 bases and J dropped 8 bases, with 9 bases sitting between them. CDR3 length: 12 residues. The CDR3 loop is CASSEDGEKLFF. CDR3 DNA sequence: TGTGCCAGCAGCGAGGACGGCGAAAAACTGTTTTTT.

The J gene is TRBJ1-1, the V gene TRBV5-1; D is uncertain. The CDR3 is made up of 15 amino acids. In germline, CDR1 is SGHRS, CDR2 YFSETQ. V was trimmed by 4 bases and J by 4 bases, leaving 17 bases between them. The CDR3 nucleotides read TGCGCCAGCAGCCCTCGTTCGGGCGGCGGCACTGAAGCTTTCTTT. It is translated as CASSPRSGGGTEAFF.

This chain uses TRBV7-6 with TRBJ2-3; possibly TRBD1 for D (5 bases). This CDR3 comprises 14 residues. The V and J ends lost 5 bases and 5 bases respectively, with 14 bases between them. Germline assignment: CDR1 SGHVS and CDR2 FNYEAQ. CDR3: CASSPALRGDTQYF. DNA for the CDR3: TGTGCCAGCAGCCCGGCCCTTAGGGGAGATACGCAGTATTTT.

The chain carries TRBV6-6 and TRBJ1-1; D unresolved. V was trimmed by 0 bases and J by 10 bases, leaving 15 bases between them. Germline lookup yields CDR1 MNHNY and CDR2 SVGAGI (reference sequence). The CDR3 runs 14 residues. The CDR3 here is CASSYSNPEHGAFF. The CDR3 region has the DNA TGTGCCAGCAGTTACTCGAATCCAGAACATGGAGCTTTCTTT.

The rearrangement uses TRBV7-6 and TRBJ1-1; D may be TRBD1 (5 bases). The CDR3 length is 15 residues. V shed 5 bases and J shed 1 base, with 14 bases lying between them. Per germline, CDR1 SGHVS and CDR2 FNYEAQ. The CDR3 reads CASSAKGRANTEAFF. CDR3 coding DNA: TGTGCCAGCAGCGCCAAGGGGAGGGCGAACACTGAAGCTTTCTTT.

This chain uses TRBV7-2 with TRBJ2-2; a weak D match, TRBD1 (6 bases). Between the trimmed V and J ends, which lost 5 bases and 3 bases, there was a span of 13 bases. Per the germline V gene, CDR1 is SGHTA and CDR2 is FQGNSA. CDR3 length: 15 amino acids. The CDR3 protein is CASSARDIYTGELFF. CDR3 bases: TGTGCCAGCAGCGCCCGGGACATATACACCGGGGAGCTGTTTTTT.

The J gene is TRBJ1-1, the V gene TRBV28; D uncertain. The CDR3 has 10 residues. V was cut by 4 bases and J by 7 bases, with 4 bases left in between. CDR1 is MDHEN, CDR2 SYDVKM, per germline. This chain's CDR3 is CASSSSEAFF. For the CDR3, the DNA is TGTGCCAGCAGTTCAAGTGAAGCTTTCTTT.

The rearrangement uses TRBV7-9 and TRBJ1-2; the D is unclear. The CDR3 has 11 amino acids. V gave up 2 bases and J gave up 14 bases, with 12 bases separating them. From germline, CDR1 is SEHNR and CDR2 FQNEAQ (reference sequence). Here the CDR3 DNA reads TGTGCCAGCAGCTTACAGCGGGATCATACCTTC. Protein: CASSLQRDHTF.

This chain uses TRBV5-4 with TRBJ2-3, with no clear D. The germline V gene has CDR1 SGHNT and CDR2 YYREEE (reference sequence). The CDR3 consists of 14 residues. The germline V and J ends were trimmed by 2 bases and 2 bases, with 9 bases remaining between them. The CDR3 DNA is TGTGCCAGCAGCTTAAAAGCGAACACAGATACGCAGTATTTT. It yields the protein CASSLKANTDTQYF.

The chain has TRBV2 and TRBJ2-7; possibly TRBD1 for D (6 bases). The germline V and J ends were trimmed by 1 base and 6 bases, with 13 bases remaining between them. CDR3 length: 14 amino acids. CDR1 SNHLY and CDR2 FYNNEI come from the germline V gene. CDR3 in amino acids: CASSEETGDPEQYF. CDR3 coding DNA: TGTGCCAGCAGTGAAGAGACAGGAGATCCCGAGCAGTACTTC.

The chain combines TRBV5-1 with TRBJ1-1; 10 nucleotides match TRBD1. The CDR3 has 17 residues. From germline, CDR1 is SGHRS and CDR2 YFSETQ. V dropped 4 bases and J dropped 4; count of bases not matched to a gene: 13. CDR3 sequence (DNA): TGCGCCAGCAGCAGCGGGCGGACAGGGGGATTGGTCACTGAAGCTTTCTTT. It codes for CASSSGRTGGLVTEAFF.

In nucleotides, the CDR3 is TGCGCCAGCAGCCCCGCGACTAGCGGGAGGTTTCATGATGAGCAGTTCTTC. Amino acids: CASSPATSGRFHDEQFF. The chain combines TRBV5-1 with TRBJ2-1; 13 bases match TRBD2. The germline V gene encodes CDR1 SGHRS and CDR2 YFSETQ. Unmatched junction bases numbered 12, after V lost 4 bases and J lost 8 bases. The CDR3 runs to 17 residues.

The chain has TRBV30 and TRBJ1-2, with D perhaps matching TRBD1 (6 bases). This CDR3 comprises 13 residues. Germline CDR1 and CDR2: GTSNPN and SVGIG (reference sequence). V lost 5 bases and J lost 8, with 18 bases in between. CDR3 protein: CAWGGPGQGGYTF. The CDR3 DNA reads TGTGCCTGGGGGGGCCCGGGCCAAGGGGGCTACACCTTC. The whole variable domain, remainder taken from reference TRBV30 and TRBJ1-2, is SQTIHQWPATLVQPVGSPLSLECTVEGTSNPNLYWYRQAAGRGLQLLFYSVGIGQISSEVPQNLSASRPQDRQFILSSKKLLLSDSGFYLCAWGGPGQGGYTFGSGTRLTVV.

The rearrangement uses TRBV5-1 and TRBJ1-2; 9 nucleotides agree with TRBD1. This CDR3 is built from 14 residues. CDR1 SGHRS and CDR2 YFSETQ come from the germline V gene. Trimming cost V 4 bases and J 6 bases; bases outside gene matches: 7. The CDR3: CASSALTGGNGYTF. Written as DNA, the CDR3 is TGCGCCAGCAGCGCCTTGACAGGGGGAAATGGCTACACCTTC.

The genes are TRBV11-2 and TRBJ2-7; TRBD2 matches at 8 bases. The CDR3 contains 12 residues. Germline lookup yields CDR1 SGHAT and CDR2 FQNNGV. V shed 3 bases and J 6 bases; nucleotides not matched to a gene: 1. The chain's CDR3 is CASSFREGEQYF. In DNA form, the CDR3 reads TGTGCCAGCAGCTTCCGGGAGGGCGAGCAGTACTTC. Full variable domain (rest looked up from reference TRBV11-2 and TRBJ2-7): EAGVAQSPRYKIIEKRQSVAFWCNPISGHATLYWYQQILGQGPKLLIQFQNNGVVDDSQLPKDRFSAERLKGVDSTLKIQPAKLEDSAVYLCASSFREGEQYFGPGTRLTVT.

V usage is TRBV12-5 and J usage is TRBJ1-3; D gene ambiguous. The CDR3 runs 12 residues. V gave up 5 bases and J gave up 2 bases, with 4 bases separating them. Germline CDR1 and CDR2: LGHNT and FRNRAP. This CDR3 reads CASGDPGNTIYF. CDR3 in DNA: TGTGCTAGTGGTGATCCTGGAAACACCATATATTTT.

This clone has at least ten counts. This chain joins TRBV28 and TRBJ1-2; TRBD1 matches at 7 bases. Trimming took 5 bases from V and 7 from J; bases not matched to a gene: 10. The germline V gene encodes CDR1 MDHEN and CDR2 SYDVKM. The CDR3 has 14 amino acids. The CDR3 protein is CASSLQTGFVGYTF. The CDR3 DNA follows: TGTGCCAGCAGTCTACAGACAGGGTTTGTTGGCTACACCTTC.

The chain is built from TRBV27 and TRBJ2-3; TRBD1 matches 9 bases. Unmatched junction bases numbered 10, after V lost 8 bases and J lost 4 bases. The CDR3 has 15 amino acids. Looked up from germline, CDR1 is MNHEY and CDR2 is SMNVEV (reference sequence). The CDR3 DNA is TGTGCCAGCCGCCTAGGGACAGGGAGAGCAGATACGCAGTATTTT. Translation: CASRLGTGRADTQYF.

This sequence joins TRBV27 and TRBJ2-5; D perhaps matches TRBD2 (6 bases). This CDR3 is built from 14 residues. Trimming took off 2 bases at V and 3 bases at J, with 10 bases between the two ends. The germline V gene has CDR1 MNHEY and CDR2 SMNVEV (reference sequence). Written as DNA, the CDR3 is TGTGCCAGCAGTTTAGCGGGACGGGAAGAGACCCAGTACTTC. The encoded protein is CASSLAGREETQYF.